This T cell receptor beta chain was captured by sequencing in a study of blood T cell repertoires in COVID-19. This CDR3 has 15 amino acids. With 2 bases clipped from V and 9 bases from J, the junction kept 7 bases outside the gene matches. The germline V gene encodes CDR1 MDHEN and CDR2 SYDVKM. Repertoires were generated with immunoSEQ multiplex PCR, while TCRdb's copy carries only in-frame clones and drops some. Among about 210,000 clones listed, about 90% were seen once. The origin of this receptor is a man aged 18 to 30 with active or convalescent COVID-19. Sequencing was done on a sample of peripheral blood. This chain joins TRBV28 and TRBJ1-6; 7 bases are shared with TRBD1. The CDR3 DNA sequence: TGTGCCAGCAGTTTACCGACAGGGTCAGGTTCACCCCTCCACTTT. This encodes CASSLPTGSGSPLHF.